These 13 T cell receptor beta chains share one sample of origin, sequenced in a study of T-cell memory formation after mild COVID-19. TCRdb re-derived calls from the 5' RACE reads in MiXCR, one entry per CDR3 protein. This sample has a few hundred thousand distinct CDR3 sequences, with around 21% found just once. Sequenced: PBMCs or a T cell subset sorted from them (not recorded which). The receptors were gathered from an adult woman who had mild COVID-19 (a few samples of this study predate the infection). Cell type and time point are not known.

This sequence joins TRBV24-1 and TRBJ1-2, with D uncertain. Trimming took off 9 bases at V and 2 bases at J, with 6 bases between the two ends. Germline V gives CDR1 KGHDR, CDR2 SFDVKD. This CDR3 has 11 amino acids. CDR3 coding DNA: TGTGCCACCGCCGGAAACTATGGCTACACCTTC. It codes for CATAGNYGYTF.

This sequence joins TRBV4-1 and TRBJ2-7; possibly TRBD1 or TRBD2 for D (5 bases each). V lost 0 bases and J lost 6, with 24 bases in between. The CDR3 covers 18 residues. Germline-derived CDR1 and CDR2 are MGHRA and YSYEKL. CDR3 region: CASSQEVLLRGEPLEQYF. In DNA form, the CDR3 reads TGCGCCAGCAGCCAAGAGGTCCTTTTGAGGGGCGAACCCCTCGAGCAGTACTTC.

This clonotype turned up a few times. V gene TRBV7-9 combines with J gene TRBJ1-5, with D perhaps matching TRBD1 (6 bases). CDR1 and CDR2 from the germline V gene are SEHNR and FQNEAQ (reference sequence). The ends were cut back, 1 base at V and 0 bases at J, with 10 bases in the middle. This CDR3 region has 16 residues. The CDR3 reads CASSLGTALSNQPQHF. The CDR3 nucleotides are TGTGCCAGCAGCTTAGGGACAGCCCTTAGCAATCAGCCCCAGCATTTT. The full variable domain, its missing parts supplied by reference TRBV7-9 and TRBJ1-5, is DTGVSQNPRHKITKRGQNVTFRCDPISEHNRLYWYRQTLGQGPEFLTYFQNEAQLEKSRLLSDRFSAERPKGSFSTLEIQRTEQGDSAMYLCASSLGTALSNQPQHFGDGTRLSIL.

This clonotype was picked up a small number of times. The CDR3 bases are TGTGCCACCCAGGTCACGAACACTGAAGCTTTCTTT. This translates into CATQVTNTEAFF. The chain joins TRBV12-3 or TRBV12-4 to TRBJ1-1, with D uncertain. V lost 10 bases and J 1 base, leaving 10 bases between the germline ends. The CDR3 runs 12 residues.

This clonotype was recorded a few times. The V and J genes are TRBV7-9 and TRBJ2-7, with TRBD1 matching 11 bases. The CDR3 is 14 residues long. CDR1 SEHNR and CDR2 FQNEAQ come from the germline V gene (reference sequence). V gave up 5 bases and J gave up 7 bases; unmatched junction bases: 7. CDR3 nucleotides: TGTGCCAGCAGCCGAGGACAGGGGGCGCAGGAGCAGTACTTC. Translation: CASSRGQGAQEQYF.

The chain carries TRBV7-9 and TRBJ1-2, with D unclear. Germline assignment: CDR1 SEHNR and CDR2 FQNEAQ (reference sequence). V was cut by 5 bases and J by 6 bases, with 10 bases left in between. The CDR3 totals 12 residues. The CDR3 loop reads CASSPAINGYTF. Here the CDR3 DNA reads TGTGCCAGCAGCCCGGCCATAAATGGCTACACCTTC.

This clonotype turned up a few times. This sequence joins TRBV5-6 and TRBJ2-7, with 8 bases matching TRBD1. This CDR3 region has 15 residues. In germline, CDR1 is SGHDT, CDR2 YYEEEE. With V trimmed by 2 bases and J by 4 bases, 8 bases remained unmatched. The CDR3 loop reads CASSLYRTGRYEQYF. The CDR3 coding sequence is TGTGCCAGCAGCTTATACCGGACAGGGCGATACGAGCAGTACTTC.

This clonotype was detected only a few times. The rearrangement uses TRBV20-1 and TRBJ1-1; D is possibly TRBD1 (5 bases). CDR1 and CDR2 from the germline V gene are DFQATT and SNEGSKA (reference sequence). The ends were cut back, 3 bases at V and 8 bases at J, with 10 bases in the middle. The CDR3 length is 11 residues. Here the CDR3 reads CSARTAAEAFF. The CDR3 nucleotides read TGCAGTGCTAGGACAGCTGCGGAAGCTTTCTTT.

This clonotype appeared a few times. The chain is built from TRBV20-1 and TRBJ1-5, with 9 bases aligning to TRBD1. Per germline, CDR1 DFQATT and CDR2 SNEGSKA (reference sequence). The CDR3 is made up of 14 amino acids. Germline trimming cut 5 bases from V and 6 bases from J; bases unmatched to any gene: 8. The CDR3 bases are TGCAGTGCTCCCCGACAGGGGGTCGGTCAGCCCCAGCATTTT. This translates into CSAPRQGVGQPQHF.

This rearrangement joins TRBV29-1 to TRBJ2-1, with a weak D call TRBD1 (5 bases). The CDR3 is made up of 13 amino acids. In germline, CDR1 is SQVTM, CDR2 ANQGSEA. V lost 1 base, J lost 4 bases, and 8 bases lay in between. The CDR3 bases are TGCAGCGTTGAAGGGACATCTTACAATGAGCAGTTCTTC. It specifies CSVEGTSYNEQFF.

The V gene is TRBV2, the J gene TRBJ1-2; 11 bases match TRBD1. Germline trimming cut 5 bases from V and 1 base from J; bases unmatched to any gene: 6. Germline-derived CDR1 and CDR2 are SNHLY and FYNNEI. The CDR3 spans 16 residues. CDR3 coding DNA: TGTGCCAGCAGTCAAATGGGACAGGGGGGTAACTATGGCTACACCTTC. This encodes CASSQMGQGGNYGYTF.

A few counts support this clonotype. The chain joins TRBV5-1 to TRBJ2-1; the D gene is possibly TRBD2 (5 bases). V was cut by 0 bases and J by 3 bases, with 10 bases left in between. Germline V gene sequence: CDR1 SGHRS, CDR2 YFSETQ. The CDR3 is 15 residues long. The CDR3 protein is CASSLVAGLYNEQFF. The CDR3 DNA reads as TGCGCCAGCAGCTTGGTGGCGGGCCTCTACAATGAGCAGTTCTTC.

V gene TRBV20-1 combines with J gene TRBJ2-3; D ambiguous. V lost 0 bases, J lost 4 bases, and 5 bases lay in between. Germline V CDR1 and CDR2: DFQATT, SNEGSKA (reference sequence). The CDR3 has 12 amino acids. The CDR3 protein is CSAREWADTQYF. CDR3 nucleotides: TGCAGTGCTAGAGAGTGGGCAGATACGCAGTATTTT.